Listed here are 8 T cell receptor beta chains from one sample, sequenced in a study of T cell changes during pregnancy in multiple sclerosis. Here immunoSEQ multiplex PCR was the method, and the copy in TCRdb shows in-frame clones only, minus some. This sample has fewer than 110,000 clones, with around nine tenths found just once. This specimen was peripheral blood, taken after pregnancy. The receptors were gathered from a female donor with multiple sclerosis, enrolled in a pregnancy study.

The chain links TRBV27 to TRBJ1-5, with 9 bases that match TRBD1. Germline trimming cut 3 bases from V and 3 bases from J; bases unmatched to any gene: 9. The CDR3 runs to 17 residues. Germline V CDR1 and CDR2: MNHEY, SMNVEV (reference sequence). CDR3 amino acids: CASSFNRGRNHNQPQHF. The CDR3 DNA reads TGTGCCAGCAGTTTTAACAGGGGGCGGAATCACAATCAGCCCCAGCATTTT.

The CDR3 coding sequence is TGTGCCAGCAGCCTGGTACGGGAAAAACTGTTTTTT. As protein: CASSLVREKLFF. The chain couples TRBV4-2 to TRBJ1-4; D remains ambiguous. There are 12 residues in the CDR3. CDR1 is LGHNA, CDR2 YNFKEQ, per germline. V lost 4 bases to trimming and J lost 8 bases, with 8 bases between them.

Written as DNA, the CDR3 is TGTGCCACCAGCAGAGTCCTAGCAATGAGAATTGGCAATCAGCCCCAGCATTTT. Its translation: CATSRVLAMRIGNQPQHF. The chain couples TRBV15 to TRBJ1-5; D unclear. The germline V and J ends were trimmed by 1 base and 2 bases, with 18 bases remaining between them. Germline V gene data show CDR1 as LNHNV and CDR2 as YYDKDF (reference sequence). The length of the CDR3 is 18 residues.

The V call is TRBV28, the J call TRBJ1-1; 10 positions match TRBD1. CDR1 is MDHEN, CDR2 SYDVKM, per germline. This CDR3 is built from 15 residues. V was pared by 4 bases and J by 3 bases, with 5 bases of the junction left unmatched. The CDR3 loop reads CASSSSGTGDTEAFF. In nucleotides, the CDR3 is TGTGCCAGCAGTTCCTCCGGGACAGGGGACACTGAAGCTTTCTTT.

CDR3 amino acids: CASSIYGNSPLHF. As DNA, the CDR3 is TGTGCCAGCAGTATCTACGGGAATTCACCCCTCCACTTT. The chain employs TRBV27 and TRBJ1-6; unclear D gene. This CDR3 is 13 amino acids long. Trimming stripped 5 bases from V and 7 bases from J, with 9 bases between. Germline V gene data show CDR1 as MNHEY and CDR2 as SMNVEV (reference sequence).

This chain joins TRBV29-1 and TRBJ1-1; TRBD1 matches 11 bases. This CDR3 spans 14 amino acids. The V gene's germline CDR1 is SQVTM and CDR2 ANQGSEA. Unmatched junction bases numbered 8, after V lost 7 bases and J lost 4 bases. The CDR3 DNA reads as TGCAGCGCTATGGACAGGGGGCGTTTCACTGAAGCTTTCTTT. Protein sequence: CSAMDRGRFTEAFF. Drawing the rest from reference TRBV29-1 and TRBJ1-1, the complete variable domain is SAVISQKPSRDICQRGTSLTIQCQVDSQVTMMFWYRQQPGQSLTLIATANQGSEATYESGFVIDKFPISRPNLTFSTLTVSNMSPEDSSIYLCSAMDRGRFTEAFFGQGTRLTVV.

The chain joins TRBV5-5 to TRBJ2-2, with D tentatively TRBD1 (5 bases). The CDR3 has 12 amino acids. CDR1 is SGHKS and CDR2 is YYEKEE in the germline V gene (reference sequence). V gave up 4 bases and J gave up 7 bases, with 8 bases separating them. The CDR3 DNA reads TGTGCCAGCAGCCCAGGGATCGGGGAGCTGTTTTTT. As protein: CASSPGIGELFF.

This chain connects TRBV5-4 to TRBJ2-2; D unclear. V was clipped by 5 bases and J by 0 bases, with 14 bases between them. The CDR3 extends over 16 amino acids. CDR1 and CDR2 from the germline V gene are SGHNT and YYREEE (reference sequence). The CDR3 nucleotides are TGTGCCAGCAGTTTTACAGTGGCTACGAACACCGGGGAGCTGTTTTTT. This gives the protein CASSFTVATNTGELFF. The full variable domain, with the rest looked up from reference TRBV5-4 and TRBJ2-2, is ETGVTQSPTHLIKTRGQQVTLRCSSQSGHNTVSWYQQALGQGPQFIFQYYREEENGRGNFPPRFSGLQFPNYSSELNVNALELDDSALYLCASSFTVATNTGELFFGEGSRLTVL.